Following are 22 T cell receptor beta chains from one sample sequenced in a study of blood T cell repertoires in COVID-19. Measured with immunoSEQ multiplex PCR; TCRdb has only the in-frame clones, and not every one. The data contain approximately 210,000 clones, 80% to 85% of them singletons. Sequenced sample: peripheral blood. These receptors all come from a man aged 25-40 years with active or convalescent COVID-19.

The chain combines TRBV6-2 or TRBV6-3 with TRBJ1-1; possibly TRBD1 for D (6 bases). The CDR3 contains 15 residues. The germline CDR1 and CDR2 sequences are MNHEY and SVGEGT. V lost 5 bases and J 0 bases, leaving 13 bases between the germline ends. The CDR3 here is CASSDLQGLNTEAFF. The CDR3 nucleotides read TGTGCCAGCAGTGACTTACAGGGTTTGAACACTGAAGCTTTCTTT.

V gene TRBV25-1 combines with J gene TRBJ2-1; the D gene is possibly TRBD2 (6 bases). V was pared by 3 bases and J by 7 bases, with 22 bases between. This CDR3 has 17 amino acids. Germline CDR1 reads MGHDK; CDR2 reads SYGVNS. The chain's CDR3 is CASSDRRAGKQSNEQFF. CDR3 DNA: TGTGCCAGCAGTGACCGTCGGGCGGGAAAGCAATCGAATGAGCAGTTCTTC.

The V gene is TRBV3-1 (or the pseudogene TRBV3-2), the J gene TRBJ1-6; D possibly corresponds to TRBD1 (5 bases). Germline V gives CDR1 LGHDT, CDR2 YNNKEL (reference sequence). The CDR3 runs 19 residues. V was cut by 1 base and J by 7 bases, with 23 bases left in between. The CDR3 bases are TGTGCCAGCAGCCAAGGAATCCCGGGATGGGGGGGATACAATTCACCCCTCCACTTT. Its protein is CASSQGIPGWGGYNSPLHF.

This chain joins TRBV18 and TRBJ2-7; D perhaps matches TRBD1 (6 bases). The CDR3 sequence is 13 residues long. Germline V gene data show CDR1 as KGHSH and CDR2 as LQKENI. Trimming took 6 bases from V and 3 from J, leaving 12 bases between them. CDR3 in DNA: TGTGCCAGCTCCTCCGGGACAAACTACGAGCAGTACTTC. Protein product: CASSSGTNYEQYF.

The CDR3 is CASSPRLGNTQYF. As DNA, the CDR3 is TGCGCCAGCAGCCCGCGACTAGGAAATACGCAGTATTTT. V gene TRBV4-3 combines with J gene TRBJ2-3, with D possibly matching TRBD2 (6 bases). The CDR3 contains 13 residues. Germline CDR1 is LGHNA and CDR2 is YSLEER. V shed 4 bases and J shed 7 bases, with 12 bases lying between them.

This clone was observed a few times. This chain joins TRBV7-2 and TRBJ1-5; 10 bases map to TRBD1. The J segment lost 6 bases and the V segment lost 4 bases, leaving 6 bases of the junction unmatched. Germline CDR1 reads SGHTA; CDR2 reads FQGNSA. The CDR3 loop spans 15 amino acids. CDR3 loop: CASSWTGGGGQPQHF. For the CDR3, the DNA is TGTGCCAGCAGCTGGACAGGGGGAGGAGGTCAGCCCCAGCATTTT.

The chain uses TRBV6-6 and TRBJ1-3; perhaps TRBD1 as D (5 bases). This CDR3 spans 15 amino acids. Trimming left V 6 bases short and J 3 bases short, with 15 bases between. In germline, CDR1 is MNHNY, CDR2 SVGAGI (reference sequence). The CDR3 coding sequence is TGTGCCAGCAGCCCCGACGGGGGTTATGGAAACACCATATATTTT. It encodes CASSPDGGYGNTIYF.

There are a few counts of this clone. V is TRBV29-1 and J is TRBJ1-3; D gene ambiguous. V lost 6 bases, J lost 1 base, and 10 bases lay in between. Germline V gene lookup returns CDR1 SQVTM and CDR2 ANQGSEA. The CDR3 extends over 13 amino acids. CDR3 sequence reads: CSVRTISGNTIYF. The CDR3 DNA follows: TGCAGCGTGCGGACTATTTCTGGAAACACCATATATTTT.

This chain links TRBV3-1 (or the pseudogene TRBV3-2) with TRBJ1-1, with 7 bases fitting TRBD1. This CDR3 region has 14 residues. CDR1 is LGHDT, CDR2 YNNKEL, per germline (reference sequence). After removal of 2 bases from V and 5 bases from J, the junction contained 5 bases not matched to a gene. DNA of the CDR3: TGTGCCAGCAGCCAACACAGGGGTGGGACTGAAGCTTTCTTT. It is translated as CASSQHRGGTEAFF.

The V call is TRBV28, the J call TRBJ1-2, with D unresolved. Germline CDR1 is MDHEN and CDR2 is SYDVKM. The CDR3 is made up of 15 amino acids. Trimming stripped 1 base from V and 7 bases from J, with 16 bases between. The CDR3 nucleotides read TGTGCCAGCAGTTTATTCTCCCGGGATAAAGCTGGCTACACCTTC. Translation gives CASSLFSRDKAGYTF.

The chain links TRBV15 to TRBJ2-4; TRBD1 matches 10 bases. CDR1 and CDR2 from the germline V gene are LNHNV and YYDKDF (reference sequence). The V segment lost 5 bases and the J segment 1 base; nucleotides outside the gene matches: 8. This CDR3 contains 17 residues. The CDR3 here is CATSSLPGQGAKNIQYF. CDR3 DNA: TGTGCCACCAGCTCGCTCCCGGGACAGGGGGCCAAAAACATTCAGTACTTC.

This clone was picked up one time. V usage is TRBV28 and J usage is TRBJ1-5, with unresolved D. The V gene lost 11 bases and the J gene lost 1 base, with 9 bases spanning the gap. CDR3 length: 12 residues. The germline V gene encodes CDR1 MDHEN and CDR2 SYDVKM. CDR3 bases: TGTGCCTCCGGGGTCAGCAATCAGCCCCAGCATTTT. Its translation: CASGVSNQPQHF.

V is TRBV6-5 and J is TRBJ1-2, with TRBD1 as a possible D gene (5 bases). The V end was cut by 6 bases, the J end by 6 bases, with 8 bases between. The V gene's germline CDR1 is MNHEY and CDR2 SVGAGI. This CDR3 has 11 amino acids. CDR3 in amino acids: CASRRGDGYTF. The CDR3 DNA sequence: TGTGCCAGCAGGCGGGGGGATGGCTACACCTTC.

J is TRBJ1-1 and V is TRBV6-7; 8 bases match TRBD1. TRBV6-7 is an ORF, with its function uncertain. V shed 10 bases and J 4 bases; nucleotides not matched to a gene: 11. The CDR3 totals 14 residues. The chain's CDR3 is CATPDRGGGTEAFF. The CDR3 DNA follows: TGTGCCACCCCCGACAGGGGAGGAGGCACTGAAGCTTTCTTT.

The chain couples TRBV25-1 to TRBJ2-3, with D unresolved. This CDR3 region has 13 residues. Trimming took 6 bases from V and 0 from J, leaving 7 bases between them. Per germline, CDR1 MGHDK and CDR2 SYGVNS. The CDR3 reads CASRETSTDTQYF. The CDR3 DNA is TGTGCCAGCAGAGAAACTAGCACAGATACGCAGTATTTT. Full variable domain (rest looked up from reference TRBV25-1 and TRBJ2-3): EADIYQTPRYLVIGTGKKITLECSQTMGHDKMYWYQQDPGMELHLIHYSYGVNSTEKGDLSSESTVSRIRTEHFPLTLESARPSHTSQYLCASRETSTDTQYFGPGTRLTVL.

The rearrangement joins TRBV3-1 (or the pseudogene TRBV3-2) to TRBJ1-6; the match to TRBD1 covers 9 bases. Germline V gene lookup returns CDR1 LGHDT and CDR2 YNNKEL (reference sequence). The CDR3 sequence is 16 residues long. Germline trimming cut 3 bases from V and 8 bases from J; bases unmatched to any gene: 8. The CDR3 coding sequence is TGTGCCAGCAGCCAGTTGAGACAGGGGGACGATTCACCCCTCCACTTT. Translating it yields CASSQLRQGDDSPLHF.

This chain uses TRBV7-2 with TRBJ2-1; D unresolved. Trimming left V 8 bases short and J 0 bases short, with 5 bases between. The CDR3 extends over 12 amino acids. The germline V gene encodes CDR1 SGHTA and CDR2 FQGNSA. CDR3 sequence (DNA): TGTGCCAGCGGGCTCTCCTACAATGAGCAGTTCTTC. Its protein product is CASGLSYNEQFF.

The V and J genes are TRBV18 and TRBJ2-6; D perhaps matches TRBD1 (6 bases). Germline values: CDR1 KGHSH, CDR2 LQKENI. The CDR3 has 17 residues. V gave up 5 bases and J gave up 2 bases, with 16 bases separating them. DNA of the CDR3: TGTGCCAGCTCAACACGGTCAGGGGCTACTGGGGCCAACGTCCTGACTTTC. Translating it yields CASSTRSGATGANVLTF.

This chain connects TRBV10-3 to TRBJ2-3; 7 bases align to TRBD2. This CDR3 is built from 15 residues. V lost 1 base, J lost 2 bases, and 3 bases stayed unmatched. CDR1 is ENHRY and CDR2 is SYGVKD in the germline V gene. This CDR3 is CAISELGDYTDTQYF. CDR3 DNA sequence: TGTGCCATCAGTGAGTTAGGGGACTACACAGATACGCAGTATTTT.

The chain has TRBV24-1 and TRBJ2-1; 7 nucleotides agree with TRBD2. The CDR3 is made up of 15 amino acids. Germline V gene lookup returns CDR1 KGHDR and CDR2 SFDVKD. The ends lost 4 bases at V and 6 bases at J; junction bases unmatched: 8. The CDR3 spells CATSDPRGRGNEQFF. CDR3 nucleotide sequence: TGTGCCACCAGTGACCCCCGGGGGAGGGGCAATGAGCAGTTCTTC.

The chain is built from TRBV4-1 and TRBJ2-3; no definite D call. The germline gives CDR1 MGHRA, CDR2 YSYEKL. Trimming took 0 bases from V and 0 from J, leaving 13 bases between them. This CDR3 spans 17 amino acids. Here the CDR3 reads CASSQDSAGRSTDTQYF. DNA of the CDR3: TGCGCCAGCAGCCAAGATTCGGCAGGTCGGAGCACAGATACGCAGTATTTT.

The chain has TRBV18 and TRBJ2-4; 9 positions agree with TRBD1. CDR1 is KGHSH, CDR2 LQKENI, per germline. The CDR3 is made up of 18 amino acids. Germline trimming cut 3 bases from V and 1 base from J; bases unmatched to any gene: 10. The CDR3 DNA reads as TGTGCCAGCTCACCGACTCCCGGGACAGGGCACGCCAAAAACATTCAGTACTTC. Its protein is CASSPTPGTGHAKNIQYF.